Presented here are 27 T cell receptor beta chains from one specimen sequenced in a study of control samples from healthy donors and cancer patients. Sequenced by immunoSEQ multiplex PCR; TCRdb stores in-frame clones only, minus some. The sample has more than 85,000 clones; around 89% are singletons. The sample was blood. These receptors were obtained from a woman in her 50s in good health.

The rearrangement joins TRBV20-1 to TRBJ1-2, with 9 bases identical to TRBD1. Germline CDR1 and CDR2: DFQATT and SNEGSKA (reference sequence). After removal of 3 bases from V and 0 bases from J, the junction contained 8 bases not matched to a gene. The CDR3 contains 16 residues. This chain's CDR3 is CSASGDRDNPNYGYTF. Here the CDR3 DNA reads TGCAGTGCTAGTGGGGACAGGGATAATCCTAACTATGGCTACACCTTC.

This clone has only one observation. The chain carries TRBV30 and TRBJ1-5, with a tentative D call TRBD1 (6 bases). The V gene's germline CDR1 is GTSNPN and CDR2 SVGIG (reference sequence). V lost 2 bases and J 2 bases, leaving 13 bases between the germline ends. CDR3 length equals 15 residues. The CDR3 region is CAWSRGQVGNQPQHF. For the CDR3, the DNA is TGTGCCTGGAGTAGGGGACAAGTTGGCAATCAGCCCCAGCATTTT.

The J gene is TRBJ2-2, the V gene TRBV6-4; D gene uncertain. Trimming pared 8 bases from V and 0 bases from J, leaving 10 bases between. CDR3 length: 14 amino acids. CDR1 and CDR2 from the germline V gene are MRHNA and SNTAGT. The CDR3 reads CASQSSANTGELFF. CDR3 sequence (DNA): TGTGCCAGCCAGAGCAGCGCGAACACCGGGGAGCTGTTTTTT.

The J gene is TRBJ1-1, the V gene TRBV10-3, with D hard to call. The CDR3 contains 13 residues. The V gene's germline CDR1 is ENHRY and CDR2 SYGVKD. The V and J ends lost 3 bases and 0 bases respectively, with 5 bases between them. The CDR3 DNA follows: TGTGCCATCAGTGAAGGCGTGAACACTGAAGCTTTCTTT. Its protein product is CAISEGVNTEAFF.

This chain links TRBV19 with TRBJ1-1; no clear D. V lost 3 bases to trimming and J lost 0 bases, with 8 bases between them. CDR1 is LNHDA and CDR2 is SQIVND in the germline V gene (reference sequence). CDR3 length equals 14 residues. DNA for the CDR3: TGTGCCAGTAGTATTCACAGCCTGAACACTGAAGCTTTCTTT. This codes for CASSIHSLNTEAFF.

The CDR3 is CASSIVGTGRNEQFF. CDR3 DNA: TGTGCCAGTAGTATCGTCGGGACAGGGAGGAATGAGCAGTTCTTC. This rearrangement joins TRBV19 to TRBJ2-1; 9 bases are shared with TRBD1. Germline CDR1 LNHDA, CDR2 SQIVND (reference sequence). V shed 3 bases and J 7 bases; nucleotides not matched to a gene: 7. The length of the CDR3 is 15 residues.

V is TRBV7-6 and J is TRBJ2-5; 12 positions match TRBD1. The germline gives CDR1 SGHVS, CDR2 FNYEAQ. This CDR3 is 19 amino acids long. The ends lost 2 bases at V and 3 bases at J; junction bases unmatched: 13. CDR3: CASSLSFKGQGALEETQYF. CDR3 DNA sequence: TGTGCCAGCAGCTTATCGTTTAAGGGACAGGGGGCGCTGGAAGAGACCCAGTACTTC.

This clone was found a few times. The chain couples TRBV4-2 to TRBJ2-2; TRBD2 is a possible D gene (5 bases). The CDR3 spans 16 residues. Germline CDR1 reads LGHNA; CDR2 reads YNFKEQ. The V and J ends lost 0 bases and 5 bases respectively, with 13 bases between them. CDR3 DNA: TGTGCCAGCAGCCAAGAGCGGGCGAGCGCGACCGGGGAGCTGTTTTTT. Its translation is CASSQERASATGELFF.

This chain links TRBV11-2 with TRBJ2-3, with D unresolved. The CDR3 consists of 13 residues. Germline V CDR1 and CDR2: SGHAT, FQNNGV. V lost 5 bases and J lost 15, with 21 bases in between. The CDR3 spells CASSRRMGDPLYF. CDR3 nucleotides: TGTGCCAGCAGCCGACGGATGGGTGATCCCCTCTATTTT.

The J gene is TRBJ2-4, the V gene TRBV13; D is perhaps TRBD1 (6 bases). The CDR3 contains 14 residues. Germline CDR1 is PRHDT and CDR2 is FYEKMQ (reference sequence). V was clipped by 7 bases and J by 2 bases, with 12 bases between them. The DNA of the CDR3 is TGTGCCAGCACTTCTGGGGGCACCAAAAACATTCAGTACTTC. It encodes CASTSGGTKNIQYF.

This clone appeared a few times. V usage is TRBV11-2 and J usage is TRBJ1-3; no definite D call. Germline V gene sequence: CDR1 SGHAT, CDR2 FQNNGV. The CDR3 length is 15 residues. V dropped 2 bases and J dropped 0 bases, with 8 bases sitting between them. The CDR3 nucleotides read TGTGCCAGCAGCTTACATCCAGGCTCTGGAAACACCATATATTTT. This sequence encodes CASSLHPGSGNTIYF.

V is TRBV5-1 and J is TRBJ2-7; D remains unclear. CDR1 and CDR2 (germline): SGHRS, YFSETQ. This CDR3 contains 14 residues. V was trimmed by 0 bases and J by 1 base, leaving 8 bases between them. CDR3 sequence reads: CASSLVGRSYEQYF. For the CDR3, the DNA is TGCGCCAGCAGCTTGGTCGGCAGATCCTACGAGCAGTACTTC.

This chain connects TRBV10-2 to TRBJ1-5; D is ambiguous. The V gene lost 0 bases and the J gene lost 6 bases, with 12 bases spanning the gap. This CDR3 is built from 15 residues. The V gene's germline CDR1 is WSHSY and CDR2 SAAADI. The CDR3 DNA reads TGCGCCAGCAGTGAGTCAGACCCGGGGAGTCAGCCCCAGCATTTT. Protein product: CASSESDPGSQPQHF.

The CDR3 is CASSLEWPSLTELNTEAFF. In DNA form, the CDR3 reads TGTGCCAGCAGTTTAGAATGGCCGTCTCTGACGGAATTGAACACTGAAGCTTTCTTT. This rearrangement joins TRBV28 to TRBJ1-1; D is uncertain. CDR1 MDHEN and CDR2 SYDVKM come from the germline V gene. V lost 2 bases to trimming and J lost 0 bases, with 22 bases between them. The CDR3 has 19 residues.

The chain combines TRBV3-1 (or the pseudogene TRBV3-2) with TRBJ2-7, with TRBD1 as a possible D gene (6 bases). This CDR3 comprises 14 residues. Germline V gives CDR1 LGHDT, CDR2 YNNKEL (reference sequence). Trimming left V 8 bases short and J 8 bases short, with 22 bases between. The CDR3 reads CASQLGGGLYQQYF. CDR3 in DNA: TGTGCCAGCCAATTGGGTGGGGGCCTTTACCAGCAGTACTTC.

In its sample, this clone was seen once. This chain connects TRBV6-5 to TRBJ2-2, with TRBD1 matching 7 bases. With V trimmed by 2 bases and J by 5 bases, 8 bases remained unmatched. Germline V gives CDR1 MNHEY, CDR2 SVGAGI. This CDR3 is built from 16 residues. The CDR3 DNA follows: TGTGCCAGCAGTTACCCACGGACAGGCTTGACCGGGGAGCTGTTTTTT. It is translated as CASSYPRTGLTGELFF.

The J gene is TRBJ2-5, the V gene TRBV19, with 8 bases fitting TRBD1. From germline, CDR1 is LNHDA and CDR2 SQIVND (reference sequence). V gave up 7 bases and J gave up 2 bases; unmatched junction bases: 3. The CDR3 loop spans 13 amino acids. The CDR3 is CASTWTGQETQYF. In nucleotides, the CDR3 is TGTGCCAGTACCTGGACAGGGCAAGAGACCCAGTACTTC.

This chain links TRBV2 with TRBJ1-1; 8 bases are a match to TRBD1. The CDR3 totals 15 residues. V lost 5 bases to trimming and J lost 4 bases; unmatched junction nucleotides: 9. In germline, CDR1 is SNHLY, CDR2 FYNNEI. CDR3 loop: CASSFSPGGFTEAFF. In nucleotides, the CDR3 is TGTGCCAGCAGTTTCTCCCCAGGGGGCTTCACTGAAGCTTTCTTT. The full variable domain, with the rest looked up from reference TRBV2 and TRBJ1-1, is EPEVTQTPSHQVTQMGQEVILRCVPISNHLYFYWYRQILGQKVEFLVSFYNNEISEKSEIFDDQFSVERPDGSNFTLKIRSTKLEDSAMYFCASSFSPGGFTEAFFGQGTRLTVV.

This chain uses TRBV29-1 with TRBJ2-7, with D possibly matching TRBD2 (5 bases). V was trimmed by 3 bases and J by 7 bases, leaving 13 bases between them. Germline V gene sequence: CDR1 SQVTM, CDR2 ANQGSEA. This CDR3 is built from 12 residues. CDR3 amino acids: CSVDRQTGEQYF. Here the CDR3 DNA reads TGCAGCGTTGATCGGCAAACGGGGGAGCAGTACTTC.

The genes are TRBV2 and TRBJ2-7, with D uncertain. There are 12 residues in the CDR3. Germline V CDR1 and CDR2: SNHLY, FYNNEI. The V end was cut by 6 bases, the J end by 6 bases, with 12 bases between. CDR3 in amino acids: CASRADLGEQYF. CDR3 nucleotide sequence: TGTGCCAGCAGAGCCGACCTGGGCGAGCAGTACTTC.

The genes are TRBV5-1 and TRBJ2-1, with 10 bases fitting TRBD2. The length of the CDR3 is 16 residues. V shed 3 bases and J 0 bases; nucleotides not matched to a gene: 3. Germline values: CDR1 SGHRS, CDR2 YFSETQ. The CDR3 DNA reads TGCGCCAGCAGCTCTAGCGGGGGCACCTCCTACAATGAGCAGTTCTTC. This sequence encodes CASSSSGGTSYNEQFF.

The chain recombines TRBV7-9 with TRBJ2-7; TRBD2 is a possible D gene (6 bases). Germline-derived CDR1 and CDR2 are SEHNR and FQNEAQ (reference sequence). V lost 8 bases and J 0 bases, leaving 17 bases between the germline ends. The CDR3 is 15 amino acids. CDR3 residues: CASSRRGESSYEQYV. The CDR3 DNA sequence: TGTGCCAGCTCCAGGAGGGGCGAAAGCTCCTACGAGCAGTACGTC.

V is TRBV3-1 (or the pseudogene TRBV3-2) and J is TRBJ2-5; 8 bases align to TRBD1. Per germline, CDR1 LGHDT and CDR2 YNNKEL (reference sequence). V shed 1 base and J 1 base; nucleotides not matched to a gene: 5. This CDR3 spans 16 amino acids. The CDR3 DNA follows: TGTGCCAGCAGCCAAGGGTGGGGGACAGGCCAAGAGACCCAGTACTTC. Translation: CASSQGWGTGQETQYF.

The rearrangement uses TRBV3-1 (or the pseudogene TRBV3-2) and TRBJ1-3; D unresolved. CDR3 length equals 15 residues. V lost 0 bases to trimming and J lost 10 bases, with 16 bases between them. In germline, CDR1 is LGHDT, CDR2 YNNKEL (reference sequence). DNA for the CDR3: TGTGCCAGCAGCCAAGACCGGACCTGGGGTGATACCATATATTTT. Its protein product is CASSQDRTWGDTIYF.

The chain employs TRBV30 and TRBJ1-5; TRBD1 might be the D (6 bases). This CDR3 spans 13 amino acids. Per germline, CDR1 GTSNPN and CDR2 SVGIG (reference sequence). V lost 0 bases and J 9 bases, leaving 12 bases between the germline ends. In DNA form, the CDR3 reads TGTGCCTGGAGTGTTCAAAAACAGGGGCCCCAGCATTTT. This gives the protein CAWSVQKQGPQHF.

The chain couples TRBV5-1 to TRBJ2-3, with D tentatively TRBD2 (5 bases). Per the germline V gene, CDR1 is SGHRS and CDR2 is YFSETQ. The length of the CDR3 is 14 residues. Trimming pared 7 bases from V and 2 bases from J, leaving 14 bases between. The CDR3 loop reads CASFRGDFTDTQYF. Here the CDR3 DNA reads TGCGCCAGCTTTCGGGGAGACTTCACAGATACGCAGTATTTT.

This clone appeared a few times. Here the CDR3 DNA reads TGCGCCAGCAGCCAAGATTGGCCTAGGATCCCGCCAGATACGCAGTATTTT. Translation gives CASSQDWPRIPPDTQYF. The rearrangement uses TRBV4-1 and TRBJ2-3; D unclear. Germline CDR1 reads MGHRA; CDR2 reads YSYEKL. The V end lost 0 bases, the J end lost 4 bases, and 17 bases lay between the germline ends. The CDR3 consists of 17 residues.